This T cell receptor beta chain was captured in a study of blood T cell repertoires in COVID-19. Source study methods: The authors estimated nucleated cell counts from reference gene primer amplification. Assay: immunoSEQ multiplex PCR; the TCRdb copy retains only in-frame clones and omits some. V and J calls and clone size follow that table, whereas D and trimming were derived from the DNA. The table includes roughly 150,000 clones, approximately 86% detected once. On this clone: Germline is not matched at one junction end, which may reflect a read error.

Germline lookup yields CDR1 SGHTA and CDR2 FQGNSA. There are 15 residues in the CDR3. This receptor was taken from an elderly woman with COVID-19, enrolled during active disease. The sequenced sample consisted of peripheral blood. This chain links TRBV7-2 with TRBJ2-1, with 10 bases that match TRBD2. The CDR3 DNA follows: TGTGCCAGCAGCCTAGCGGGAGCCTCCTACAATGAGCAGTTCTTC. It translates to CASSLAGASYNEQFF. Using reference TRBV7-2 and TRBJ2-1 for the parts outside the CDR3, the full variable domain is GAGVSQSPSNKVTEKGKDVELRCDPISGHTALYWYRQSLGQGLEFLIYFQGNSAPDKSGLPSDRFSAERTGGSVSTLTIQRTQQEDSAVYLCASSLAGASYNEQFFGPGTRLTVL.